The 14 T cell receptor beta chains below all came from one sample that was sequenced in a study of identical twins. TCRdb passed the 5' RACE reads through MiXCR, listing each CDR3 protein once. This sample has fewer than 900,000 distinct CDR3 sequences, with 21% found just once. The same sample was also used in a study of T cells expressing NK-cell markers.

Sequenced: PBMCs. The receptor source for this set is a woman aged 18-30 years in good health.

The chain has TRBV4-3 and TRBJ2-3, with a weak D call TRBD1 (5 bases). The length of the CDR3 is 17 residues. CDR1 and CDR2 from the germline V gene are LGHNA and YSLEER. Deletions cut 6 bases from V and 2 bases from J, with 21 bases between. The CDR3 sequence: CASSPDRVRSPTDTQYF. In DNA, the CDR3 is TGCGCCAGCAGTCCTGACAGAGTCCGGTCCCCCACAGATACGCAGTATTTT.

This clonotype was counted at least ten times. V gene TRBV3-1 combines with J gene TRBJ2-3; D gene uncertain. The V gene's germline CDR1 is LGHDT and CDR2 YNNKEL (reference sequence). Trimming removed 2 bases at V and 4 bases at J, with 7 bases between. The CDR3 has 13 residues. DNA for the CDR3: TGTGCCAGCAGCCAAAAGGGCGCAGATACGCAGTATTTT. Translated: CASSQKGADTQYF.

This clonotype was counted a few times. This chain links TRBV12-3 or TRBV12-4 with TRBJ2-1; D is ambiguous. The CDR3 is made up of 11 amino acids. Trimming left V 3 bases short and J 10 bases short, with 7 bases between. In DNA, the CDR3 is TGTGCCAGCAGTTTTTGGGAAGAGCAGTTCTTC. Translated, it gives CASSFWEEQFF.

Only a few counts were recorded for this clonotype. This rearrangement joins TRBV9 to TRBJ2-1, with D perhaps matching TRBD1 (6 bases). The CDR3 totals 16 residues. V was pared by 2 bases and J by 12 bases, with 24 bases between. Germline CDR1 and CDR2: SGDLS and YYNGEE. The DNA of the CDR3 is TGTGCCAGCAGCGTGGGAGATGGGGGCAGGGATGGGTGGCAGTTCTTC. Amino acid sequence: CASSVGDGGRDGWQFF.

V is TRBV7-9 and J is TRBJ2-1; TRBD1 might be the D (5 bases). The CDR3 totals 16 residues. Germline V CDR1 and CDR2: SEHNR, FQNEAQ (reference sequence). V was pared by 1 base and J by 5 bases, with 15 bases between. CDR3 sequence: CASSLGPDSQDNEQFF. CDR3 DNA sequence: TGTGCCAGCAGCTTAGGACCTGACAGCCAGGACAATGAGCAGTTCTTC.

The rearrangement joins TRBV5-6 to TRBJ2-7; a weak D match, TRBD2 (5 bases). V was clipped by 7 bases and J by 2 bases, with 16 bases between them. CDR3 length: 14 amino acids. The germline V gene encodes CDR1 SGHDT and CDR2 YYEEEE. CDR3 nucleotide sequence: TGTGCCAGCTCTTCTGGAGGTGCGGCCTACGAGCAGTACTTC. As protein: CASSSGGAAYEQYF.

The gene calls are TRBV12-3 or TRBV12-4 and TRBJ2-5; 11 nucleotides agree with TRBD2. The CDR3 length is 15 residues. The J segment lost 5 bases and the V segment lost 4 bases, leaving 6 bases of the junction unmatched. The CDR3 region has the DNA TGTGCCAGCAGTTACACTAGCGGGGGTCTGGAGACCCAGTACTTC. Translated, it gives CASSYTSGGLETQYF.

Only a few counts were recorded for this clonotype. The rearrangement joins TRBV7-6 to TRBJ2-2, with unresolved D. V lost 2 bases and J lost 4, with 8 bases in between. Germline CDR1 reads SGHVS; CDR2 reads FNYEAQ. CDR3 length equals 14 residues. Here the CDR3 reads CASSLYQGTGELFF. For the CDR3, the DNA is TGTGCCAGCAGCTTATATCAAGGCACCGGGGAGCTGTTTTTT.

The chain employs TRBV5-6 and TRBJ1-3; D is possibly TRBD1 (6 bases). CDR3 length equals 14 residues. Germline loops: CDR1 SGHDT, CDR2 YYEEEE. Deletions cut 2 bases from V and 5 bases from J, with 11 bases between. CDR3 protein: CASSFPGVRNTIYF. The CDR3 DNA is TGTGCCAGCAGCTTCCCAGGGGTTCGAAACACCATATATTTT.

This clonotype was seen only a few times. The V call is TRBV6-1, the J call TRBJ2-7; 9 nucleotides agree with TRBD1. CDR1 MNHNS and CDR2 SASEGT come from the germline V gene. The CDR3 loop spans 15 amino acids. V shed 6 bases and J 3 bases; nucleotides not matched to a gene: 9. The CDR3 DNA reads TGTGCCAGCAGACCCCGGGACAGGGTAGGCTACGAGCAGTACTTC. Translated: CASRPRDRVGYEQYF.

The chain recombines TRBV12-3 or TRBV12-4 with TRBJ2-1, with D unclear. V was trimmed by 3 bases and J by 8 bases, leaving 11 bases between them. The CDR3 has 13 residues. CDR3: CASSLVSGDEQFF. DNA for the CDR3: TGTGCCAGCAGTTTGGTCAGTGGGGATGAGCAGTTCTTC.

This clonotype was seen a few times. The chain combines TRBV20-1 with TRBJ2-1; D might be TRBD2 (6 bases). V dropped 5 bases and J dropped 7 bases, with 15 bases sitting between them. Germline values: CDR1 DFQATT, CDR2 SNEGSKA (reference sequence). This CDR3 is 13 amino acids long. CDR3 bases: TGCAGTGCTCCCACGGGACTTCGGAATGAGCAGTTCTTC. This gives the protein CSAPTGLRNEQFF.

This clonotype was seen only a few times. The CDR3 DNA reads as TGTGCCAGCACAAAGACTAGTATTGAGCAGTTCTTC. Protein product: CASTKTSIEQFF. The V gene is TRBV6-1, the J gene TRBJ2-1, with D maybe TRBD2 (6 bases). CDR1 MNHNS and CDR2 SASEGT come from the germline V gene. The CDR3 totals 12 residues. Trimming left V 7 bases short and J 9 bases short, with 13 bases between.

This clonotype was seen at least ten times. J is TRBJ2-7 and V is TRBV12-3 or TRBV12-4; the D is unclear. Trimming shortened V by 4 bases and J by 4 bases, and 14 bases separated the two germline ends. The CDR3 is 14 amino acids. The CDR3 reads CASSSIRAEYEQYF. The CDR3 DNA follows: TGTGCCAGCAGTTCCATCCGAGCTGAGTACGAGCAGTACTTC.